The rows below give T cell receptor beta chains drawn from one sample of a study of T cell responses to AZD1222 COVID-19 vaccine. Measured with immunoSEQ multiplex PCR; TCRdb has only the in-frame clones, and not every one. The sample has about 67,000 clones, 83% seen once; the top ten hold 5.5% to 7%. The source was peripheral blood, collected 28 days after the second AZD1222 dose. The source is an adult who received the AZD1222 COVID-19 vaccine. Both conserved end residues are part of each CDR3. A D gene is named only where the DNA matches it firmly. For some rows the clone size is stated as once, few or many, or as a class when expanded; others skip it.

V	size	D	J	DNA	CDR3
TRBV28	-	TRBD1	TRBJ1-5	TGTGCCAGCAGTTTTATGGCAGGGGGGAGTCAGCCCCAGCATTTT	CASSFMAGGSQPQHF
TRBV10-3	-	-	TRBJ2-3	TGTGCCACAAAGACAGGAACTAGCACAGATACGCAGTATTTT	CATKTGTSTDTQYF
TRBV9	-	-	TRBJ1-3	TGTGCCAGCAGCGTAGGTGAAGGGGTTAGGAGCTCTGGAAACACCATATATTTT	CASSVGEGVRSSGNTIYF
TRBV2	once	TRBD1	TRBJ2-5	TGTGCCAGCAGGAGGGACAGGGAAGAGACCCAGTACTTC	CASRRDREETQYF
TRBV5-1	-	-	TRBJ2-2	TGCGCCAGCAGCCAGGGTATGGGCACCGGGGAGCTGTTTTTT	CASSQGMGTGELFF
TRBV5-1	-	-	TRBJ1-6	TGCGCCAGCAGCATACCTCCTAATTCACCCCTCCACTTT	CASSIPPNSPLHF
TRBV3-1/TRBV3-2	-	TRBD2	TRBJ2-1	TGTGCCAGCAGCCCCGACTGGGCGGGGGTATACAATGAGCAGTTCTTC	CASSPDWAGVYNEQFF
TRBV7-9	-	-	TRBJ1-2	TGTGCCAGCAGCCCCCCGGAAGGAGGGACTAACTATGGCTACACCTTC	CASSPPEGGTNYGYTF
TRBV11-1	-	-	TRBJ1-2	TGTGCCAGCAGCCAGGGGCGGGCGTCTCGAGGCTACACCTTC	CASSQGRASRGYTF
TRBV5-6	-	-	TRBJ1-2	TGTGCCAGCAGCCCTTTAGAGGGGCTCAAGAACTATGGCTACACCTTC	CASSPLEGLKNYGYTF
TRBV6-1	few	-	TRBJ1-5	TGTGCCAGCAGTGAAAAAGGTGGCAGGGGAAGTGGACAGCCCCAGCATTTT	CASSEKGGRGSGQPQHF
TRBV6-6	few	TRBD1	TRBJ2-1	TGTGCCACGACTCACCGGGACAGGCTCTACAATGAGCAGTTCTTC	CATTHRDRLYNEQFF
TRBV7-9	few	-	TRBJ1-1	TGTGCCAGCAGCTTACAGGAAGCTTTCTTT	CASSLQEAFF
TRBV6-6	-	-	TRBJ1-3	TGTGCCAGCAGTTACTACGGCTTGGGAAACACCATATATTTT	CASSYYGLGNTIYF
TRBV2	-	-	TRBJ2-2	TGTGCCAGCAGTGAACAGGGGCATGGGGAGCTGTTTTTT	CASSEQGHGELFF
TRBV2	-	-	TRBJ2-7	TGTGCCAGCAGTGTTTTCCTCTCCTACGAGCAGTACTTC	CASSVFLSYEQYF
TRBV24-1	once	TRBD1	TRBJ1-2	TGTGCCACCAGTGATTTCTCACCCGGGACAGATACCAACTATGGCTACACCTTC	CATSDFSPGTDTNYGYTF
TRBV15	-	TRBD1	TRBJ1-5	TGTGCCACCAGCAGAGCCAGAACAGGGGTAGGCAATCAGCCCCAGCATTTT	CATSRARTGVGNQPQHF
TRBV7-9	few	TRBD2	TRBJ2-1	TGTGCCAGCAGCTCTTTCCGGGGGGGCCGGGATGAGCAGTTCTTC	CASSSFRGGRDEQFF
TRBV7-8	few	-	TRBJ2-7	TGTGCCAGCAGCTTAGGCGGGGGCGCCTACGAGCAGTACTTC	CASSLGGGAYEQYF
TRBV5-1	-	TRBD1	TRBJ1-1	TGCGCCAGCAGCTTGCAAACAGGGGAAAACACTGAAGCTTTCTTT	CASSLQTGENTEAFF
TRBV27	-	TRBD1	TRBJ1-4	TGTGCCAGCAGTCTGGGACAGGGAGGATTCGGGGAAAAACTGTTTTTT	CASSLGQGGFGEKLFF
TRBV5-1	-	TRBD1	TRBJ2-3	TGCGCCAGCAGCTTGGGGACAGGTGGCGTCACAGATACGCAGTATTTT	CASSLGTGGVTDTQYF
TRBV6-4	-	-	TRBJ1-5	TGTGCCAGCCGCGGGGACCTTAATCAGCCCCAGCATTTT	CASRGDLNQPQHF
TRBV7-8	-	-	TRBJ2-3	TGTGCCAGCAGCTTAGTCATCAGCACAGATACGCAGTATTTT	CASSLVISTDTQYF
TRBV7-6	-	-	TRBJ1-6	TGTGCCGCCACAGATGCCCTTTCACCCCTCCACTTT	CAATDALSPLHF
TRBV19	-	-	TRBJ1-2	TGTGCCAGTATCCCGCAACTGGACAGACCCTATGGCTACACCTTC	CASIPQLDRPYGYTF
TRBV9	few	TRBD1	TRBJ1-4	TGTGCCAGCAGCGAGGGGACAGGGGGTAATGAAAAACTGTTTTTT	CASSEGTGGNEKLFF
TRBV25-1	few	TRBD2	TRBJ2-1	TGTGCCAGCAGTCTAGCGGGGGGCTACAATGAGCAGTTCTTC	CASSLAGGYNEQFF
TRBV6-4	-	TRBD1	TRBJ1-2	TGTGCCAGCAGTGACCTGGCAGGGGGCTATGGCTACACCTTC	CASSDLAGGYGYTF
TRBV2	-	-	TRBJ1-3	TGTGCCAGCAGAAGGACAGCCGCCTCTGGAAACACCATATATTTT	CASRRTAASGNTIYF
TRBV7-6	-	-	TRBJ1-5	TGTGCCAGCAGCCCACTAGGGGGGGAGAGGGAGCCCCAGCATTTT	CASSPLGGEREPQHF
TRBV2	-	TRBD1	TRBJ1-5	TGTGCCAGCTCCGATAGGGGGCGTCAGCCCCAGCATTTT	CASSDRGRQPQHF
TRBV9	few	-	TRBJ1-6	TGTGCCAGCAGCGTAGGGGGAGGGAGCGGTAATTCACCCCTCCACTTT	CASSVGGGSGNSPLHF
TRBV28	few	-	TRBJ2-7	TGTGCCAGCAGTCCCAGGGGGAGGGTTTACGAGCAGTACTTC	CASSPRGRVYEQYF
TRBV12-3/TRBV12-4	-	-	TRBJ1-4	TGTGCCAGCAGAGACAGGTCTGGCGAAAAACTGTTTTTT	CASRDRSGEKLFF
TRBV7-2	-	-	TRBJ1-5	TGTGCCAGCAGCTTAGCCAAAAATCAGCCCCAGCATTTT	CASSLAKNQPQHF
TRBV19	-	-	TRBJ2-3	TGTGCCAGCATCCCCGGGACACCGAGCACAGATACGCAGTATTTT	CASIPGTPSTDTQYF
TRBV7-2	-	TRBD1	TRBJ2-1	TGTGCCAGCAGCTCCACCGGGACAGGGGAGGACAATGAGCAGTTCTTC	CASSSTGTGEDNEQFF
TRBV7-2	-	-	TRBJ1-3	TGTGCCAGCAGCCTCACCGGGACAACTGGAAACACCATATATTTT	CASSLTGTTGNTIYF
TRBV6-5	-	-	TRBJ1-1	TGTGCCAGCAGTACTCCGGGACTCGGGGGGACTGAAGCTTTCTTT	CASSTPGLGGTEAFF
TRBV6-5	-	TRBD1	TRBJ2-7	TGTGCCAGCAGTTACTTCGGGACAGGGTCTCTCGAGCAGTACTTC	CASSYFGTGSLEQYF
TRBV27	-	-	TRBJ1-1	TGTGCCAGCAGTTTATGGTGGGGCTTGAACACTGAAGCTTTCTTT	CASSLWWGLNTEAFF
TRBV28	-	-	TRBJ1-2	TGTGCCAGCAGTTCTCCCTCGGACACCCCTCATGGCTACACCTTC	CASSSPSDTPHGYTF
TRBV6-5	-	-	TRBJ1-2	TGTGCCAGCAGAGCCACGGCACGGGTCTATGGCTACACCTTC	CASRATARVYGYTF
TRBV10-1	few	-	TRBJ2-7	TGCGCCAGCAGTGAGGGGGGGTCCTACGAGCAGTACTTC	CASSEGGSYEQYF
TRBV5-5	few	-	TRBJ2-1	TGTGCCAGCAGCTTAACAGGGTATTCAGGCGAGCAGTTCTTC	CASSLTGYSGEQFF
TRBV10-1	-	TRBD2	TRBJ2-7	TGCGCCAGCAGTGTGGCTAGCGGGGCCTACGAGCAGTACTTC	CASSVASGAYEQYF
TRBV30	-	-	TRBJ1-5	TGTGCCTGGACCTTAAGCGGGGGCGGTCAGCCCCAGCATTTT	CAWTLSGGGQPQHF